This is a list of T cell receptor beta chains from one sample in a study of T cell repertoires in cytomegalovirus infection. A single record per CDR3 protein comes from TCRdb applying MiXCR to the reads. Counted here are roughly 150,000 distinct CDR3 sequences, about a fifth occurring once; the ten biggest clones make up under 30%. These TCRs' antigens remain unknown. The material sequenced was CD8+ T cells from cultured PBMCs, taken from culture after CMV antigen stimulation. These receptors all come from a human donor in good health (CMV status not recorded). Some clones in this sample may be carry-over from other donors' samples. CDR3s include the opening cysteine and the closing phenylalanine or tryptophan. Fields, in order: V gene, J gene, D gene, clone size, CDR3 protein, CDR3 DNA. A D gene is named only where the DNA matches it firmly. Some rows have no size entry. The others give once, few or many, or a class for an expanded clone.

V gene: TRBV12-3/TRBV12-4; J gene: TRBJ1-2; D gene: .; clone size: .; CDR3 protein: CASSLGGGAVQGLGSNGYTF; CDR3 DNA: TGTGCCAGCAGTTTAGGGGGGGGGGCAGTACAGGGTCTAGGCAGCAATGGCTACACCTTC
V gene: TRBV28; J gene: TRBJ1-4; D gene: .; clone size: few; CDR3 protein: CASSRSGWEKLFF; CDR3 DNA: TGTGCCAGCAGCCGTAGTGGTTGGGAAAAACTGTTTTTT
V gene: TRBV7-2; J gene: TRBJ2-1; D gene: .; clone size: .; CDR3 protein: CASSFRGGEAHSYNEQFF; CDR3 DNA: TGTGCCAGCAGCTTTAGGGGGGGAGAAGCCCACTCCTACAATGAGCAGTTCTTC
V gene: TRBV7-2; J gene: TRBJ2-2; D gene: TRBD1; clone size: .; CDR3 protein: CASSENRGQGAGTGELFF; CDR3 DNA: TGTGCCAGCAGCGAGAACAGGGGACAGGGGGCGGGCACCGGGGAGCTGTTTTTT
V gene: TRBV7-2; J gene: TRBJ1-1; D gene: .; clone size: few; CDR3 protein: CASSLPQGRVQETEAFF; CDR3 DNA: TGTGCCAGCAGCCTTCCCCAGGGTAGGGTGCAAGAGACTGAAGCTTTCTTT
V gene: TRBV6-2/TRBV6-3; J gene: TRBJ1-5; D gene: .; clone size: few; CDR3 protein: CASNRIGGTSNQPQHF; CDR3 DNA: TGTGCCAGCAACCGAATTGGGGGCACTAGCAATCAGCCCCAGCATTTT
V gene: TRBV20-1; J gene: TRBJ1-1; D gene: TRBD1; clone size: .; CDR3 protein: CSASLWGQGFEAFF; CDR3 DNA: TGCAGTGCTAGCCTTTGGGGACAGGGCTTTGAAGCTTTCTTT
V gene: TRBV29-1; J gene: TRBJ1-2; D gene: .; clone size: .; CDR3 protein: CSVDRGREIMDYGYTF; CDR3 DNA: TGCAGCGTTGACCGGGGTCGGGAGATCATGGACTATGGCTACACCTTC
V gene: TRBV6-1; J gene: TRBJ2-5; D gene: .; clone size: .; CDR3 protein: CASLEYGETQYF; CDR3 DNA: TGTGCCAGCTTGGAGTATGGTGAGACCCAGTACTTC
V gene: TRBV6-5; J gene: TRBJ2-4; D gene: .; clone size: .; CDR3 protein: CASRQGGTSLAKNIQYF; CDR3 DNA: TGTGCCAGCAGGCAAGGGGGTACCTCACTAGCCAAAAACATTCAGTACTTC
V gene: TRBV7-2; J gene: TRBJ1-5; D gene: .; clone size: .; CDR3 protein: CASSLQGWRSNQPQHF; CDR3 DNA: TGTGCCAGCAGCTTACAGGGGTGGAGGAGCAATCAGCCCCAGCATTTT
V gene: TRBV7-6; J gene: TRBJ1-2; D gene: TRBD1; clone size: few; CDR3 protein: CASSHLDRESTNYGYTF; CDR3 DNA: TGTGCCAGCAGCCACCTGGACAGGGAGTCCACTAACTATGGCTACACCTTC
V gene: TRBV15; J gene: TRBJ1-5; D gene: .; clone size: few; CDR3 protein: CATSRDKGRNQPQHF; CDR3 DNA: TGTGCCACCAGCAGAGATAAGGGTCGCAATCAGCCCCAGCATTTT
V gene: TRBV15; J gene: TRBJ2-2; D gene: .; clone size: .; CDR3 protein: CATGGPTGELFF; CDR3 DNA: TGTGCCACCGGGGGTCCGACCGGGGAGCTGTTTTTT
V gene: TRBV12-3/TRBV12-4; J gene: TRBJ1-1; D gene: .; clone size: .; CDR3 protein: CASSLATQKVFF; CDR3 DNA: TGTGCCAGCAGTCTCGCCACCCAGAAAGTATTCTTT